This entry concerns a single TCR beta chain. Enrolled through a virtual design, the participants were between roughly 18 and 90 years of age and came from under 30 US areas. Source study methods: The assay estimated nucleated cells by amplifying reference gene primers. The table came from immunoSEQ multiplex PCR; TCRdb's copy has only in-frame clones and leaves some out. That table furnishes V, J and clone size, whereas the DNA furnished D and trimming. Of around 300,000 clones in the sample, roughly 91% were seen once. This record comes from a study of blood T cell repertoires in COVID-19. Study-level background: Researchers got acute and convalescent COVID-19 samples from the United States, Italy and Spain. T cells, B-cell-depleted T cells, or PBMCs supplied cDNA or gDNA.

The CDR3 sequence is 17 residues long. Sample: PBMCs or T cells enriched from blood (not recorded which). This rearrangement joins TRBV21-1 to TRBJ2-7; the table's D call TRBD2 went unverified against the DNA. TRBV21-1 is deemed a pseudogene. This TCR was recovered from a woman aged 55-69 years in a cohort exposed to, infected with or recovered from COVID-19 (not recorded which). This chain's CDR3 is CASSKALSRLSLLEQYF. CDR3 DNA sequence: TGTGCCAGCAGCAAAGCGCTTTCCCGTTTGTCGCTCCTAGAGCAGTACTTC.